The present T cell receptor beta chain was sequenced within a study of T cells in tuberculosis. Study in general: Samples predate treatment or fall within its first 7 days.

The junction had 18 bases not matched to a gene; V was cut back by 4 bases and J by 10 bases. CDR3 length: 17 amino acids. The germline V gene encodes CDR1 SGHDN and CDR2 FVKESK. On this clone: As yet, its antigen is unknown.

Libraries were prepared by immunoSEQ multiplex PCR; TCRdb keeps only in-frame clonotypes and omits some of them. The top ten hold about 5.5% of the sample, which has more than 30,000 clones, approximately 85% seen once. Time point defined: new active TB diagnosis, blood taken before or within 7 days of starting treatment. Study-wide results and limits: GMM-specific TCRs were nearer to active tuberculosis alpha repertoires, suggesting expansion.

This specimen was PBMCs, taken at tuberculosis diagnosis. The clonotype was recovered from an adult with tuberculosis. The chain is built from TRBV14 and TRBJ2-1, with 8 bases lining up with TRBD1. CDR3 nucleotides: TGTGCCAGCAGCCCGAACTCCGGGACAGGTCCCTCGGGGGAGCAGTTCTTC. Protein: CASSPNSGTGPSGEQFF. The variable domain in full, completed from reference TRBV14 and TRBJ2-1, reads EAGVTQFPSHSVIEKGQTVTLRCDPISGHDNLYWYRRVMGKEIKFLLHFVKESKQDESGMPNNRFLAERTGGTYSTLKVQPAELEDSGVYFCASSPNSGTGPSGEQFFGPGTRLTVL.